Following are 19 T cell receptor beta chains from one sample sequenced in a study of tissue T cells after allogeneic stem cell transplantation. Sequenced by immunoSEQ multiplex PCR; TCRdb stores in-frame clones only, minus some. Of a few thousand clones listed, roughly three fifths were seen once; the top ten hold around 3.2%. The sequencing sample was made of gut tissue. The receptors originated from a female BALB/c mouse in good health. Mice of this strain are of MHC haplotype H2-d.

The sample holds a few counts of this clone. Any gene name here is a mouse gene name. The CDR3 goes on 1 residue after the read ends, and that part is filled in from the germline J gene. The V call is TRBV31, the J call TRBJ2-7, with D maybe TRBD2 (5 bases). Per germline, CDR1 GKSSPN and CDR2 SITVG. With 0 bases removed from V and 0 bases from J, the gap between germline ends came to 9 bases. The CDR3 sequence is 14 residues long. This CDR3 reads CAWSLTWGSYEQYF. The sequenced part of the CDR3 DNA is TGTGCCTGGAGTCTAACATGGGGCTCCTATGAACAGTAC.

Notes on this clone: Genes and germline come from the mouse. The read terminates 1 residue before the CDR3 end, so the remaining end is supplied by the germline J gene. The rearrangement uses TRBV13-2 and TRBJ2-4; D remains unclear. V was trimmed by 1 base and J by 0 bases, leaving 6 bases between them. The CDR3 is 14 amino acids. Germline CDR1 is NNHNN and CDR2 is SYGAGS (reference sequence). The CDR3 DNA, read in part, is TGTGCCAGCGGTGATTCTGGAAGTCAAAACACCTTGTAC. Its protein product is CASGDSGSQNTLY. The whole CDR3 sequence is CASGDSGSQNTLYF.

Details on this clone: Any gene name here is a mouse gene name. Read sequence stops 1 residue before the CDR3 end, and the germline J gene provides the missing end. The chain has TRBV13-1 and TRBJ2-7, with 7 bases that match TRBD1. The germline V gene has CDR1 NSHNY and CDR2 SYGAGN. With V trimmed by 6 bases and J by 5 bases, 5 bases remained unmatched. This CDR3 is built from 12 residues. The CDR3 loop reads CASNRGQDEQYF. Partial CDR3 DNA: TGTGCCAGCAACAGGGGCCAGGATGAACAGTAC.

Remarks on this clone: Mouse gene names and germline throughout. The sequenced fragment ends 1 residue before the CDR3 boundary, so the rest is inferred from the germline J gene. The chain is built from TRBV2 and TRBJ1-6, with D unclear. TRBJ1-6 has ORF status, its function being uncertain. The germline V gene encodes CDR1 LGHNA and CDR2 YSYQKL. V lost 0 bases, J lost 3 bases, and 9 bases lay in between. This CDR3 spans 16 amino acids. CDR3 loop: CASSQDMQYYNSPLYF. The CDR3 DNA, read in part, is TGTGCCAGCAGCCAAGATATGCAGTACTATAATTCGCCCCTCTAC.

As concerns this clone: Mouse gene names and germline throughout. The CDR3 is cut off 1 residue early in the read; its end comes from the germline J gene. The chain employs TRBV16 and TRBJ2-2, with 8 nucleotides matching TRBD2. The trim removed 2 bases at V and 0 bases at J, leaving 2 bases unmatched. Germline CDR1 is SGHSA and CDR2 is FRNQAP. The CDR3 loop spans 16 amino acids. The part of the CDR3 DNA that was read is TGTGCAAGCAGCTTACCTGGGGGGTCAAACACCGGGCAGCTCTAC. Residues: CASSLPGGSNTGQLY. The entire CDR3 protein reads CASSLPGGSNTGQLYF.

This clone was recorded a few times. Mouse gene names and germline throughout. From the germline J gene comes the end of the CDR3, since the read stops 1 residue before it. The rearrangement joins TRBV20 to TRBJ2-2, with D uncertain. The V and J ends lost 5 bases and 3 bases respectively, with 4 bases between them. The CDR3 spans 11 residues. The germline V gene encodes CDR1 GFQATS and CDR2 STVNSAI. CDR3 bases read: TGTGGTGCTGGACACACCGGGCAGCTCTAC. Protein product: CGAGHTGQLY. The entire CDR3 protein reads CGAGHTGQLYF.

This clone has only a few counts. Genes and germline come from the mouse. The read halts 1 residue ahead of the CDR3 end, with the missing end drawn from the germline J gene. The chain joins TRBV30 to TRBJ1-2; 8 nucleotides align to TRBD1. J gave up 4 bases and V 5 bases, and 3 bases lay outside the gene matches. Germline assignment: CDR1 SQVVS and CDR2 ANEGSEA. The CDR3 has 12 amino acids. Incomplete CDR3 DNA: TGTAGTTCTCGGACAGGGAGCTCCGACTACACC. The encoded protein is CSSRTGSSDYT. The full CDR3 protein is CSSRTGSSDYTF.

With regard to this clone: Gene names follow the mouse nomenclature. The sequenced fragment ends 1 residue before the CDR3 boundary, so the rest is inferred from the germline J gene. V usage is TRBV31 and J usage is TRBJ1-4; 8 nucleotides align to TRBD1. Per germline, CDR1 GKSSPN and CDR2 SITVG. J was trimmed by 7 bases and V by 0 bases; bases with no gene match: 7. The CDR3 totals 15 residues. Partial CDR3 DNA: TGTGCCTGGAGTCTAGGAGACAGGGGCCCCGAAAGATTATTT. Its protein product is CAWSLGDRGPERLF. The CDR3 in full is CAWSLGDRGPERLFF.

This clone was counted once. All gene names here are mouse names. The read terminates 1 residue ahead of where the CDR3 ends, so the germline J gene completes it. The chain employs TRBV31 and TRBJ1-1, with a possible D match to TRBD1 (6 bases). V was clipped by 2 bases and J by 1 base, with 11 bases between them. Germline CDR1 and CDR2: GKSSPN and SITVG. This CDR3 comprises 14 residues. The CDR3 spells CAWSVRTENTEVFF. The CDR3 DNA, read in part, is TGTGCCTGGAGTGTACGGACAGAAAACACAGAAGTCTTC. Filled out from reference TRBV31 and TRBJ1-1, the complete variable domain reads AQTIHQWPVAEIKAVGSPLSLGCTIKGKSSPNLYWYWQATGGTLQQLFYSITVGQVESVVQLNLSASRPKDDQFILSTEKLLLSHSGFYLCAWSVRTENTEVFFGKGTRLTVV.

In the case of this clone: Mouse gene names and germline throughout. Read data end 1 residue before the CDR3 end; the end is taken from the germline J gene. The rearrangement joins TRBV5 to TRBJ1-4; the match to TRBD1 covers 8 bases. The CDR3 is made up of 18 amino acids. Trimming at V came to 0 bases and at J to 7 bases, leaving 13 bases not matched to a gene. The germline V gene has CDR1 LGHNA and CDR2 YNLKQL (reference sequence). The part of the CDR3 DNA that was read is TGTGCCAGCAGCCAAGATCACAGGGGGGGCAGGGGTAGCGAAAGATTATTT. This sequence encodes CASSQDHRGGRGSERLF. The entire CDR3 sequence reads CASSQDHRGGRGSERLFF.

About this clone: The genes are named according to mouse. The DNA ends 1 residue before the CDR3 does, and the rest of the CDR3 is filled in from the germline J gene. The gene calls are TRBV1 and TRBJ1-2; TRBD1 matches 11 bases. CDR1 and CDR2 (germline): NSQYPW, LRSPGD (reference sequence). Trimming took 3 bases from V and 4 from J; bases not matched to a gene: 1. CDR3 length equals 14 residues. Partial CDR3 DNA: TGCACCTGCAGTGCCGGGACAGGGGGCTCCGACTACACC. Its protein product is CTCSAGTGGSDYT. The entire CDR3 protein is CTCSAGTGGSDYTF.

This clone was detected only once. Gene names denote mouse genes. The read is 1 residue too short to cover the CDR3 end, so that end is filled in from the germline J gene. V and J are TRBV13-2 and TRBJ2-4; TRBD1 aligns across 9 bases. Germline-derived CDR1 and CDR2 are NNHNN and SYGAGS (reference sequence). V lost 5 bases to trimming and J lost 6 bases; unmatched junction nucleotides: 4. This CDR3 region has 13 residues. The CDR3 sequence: CASGAGTGNTLYF. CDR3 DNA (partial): TGTGCCAGCGGCGCCGGGACAGGGAACACCTTGTAC.

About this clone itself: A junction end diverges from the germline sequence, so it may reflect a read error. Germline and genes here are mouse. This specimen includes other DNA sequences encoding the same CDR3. The sequenced CDR3 bases are TGCGCCAGCAGCAGGGTGGGCAACCAGGCTCCGCTT. Protein: CASSRVGNQAPL. The complete CDR3 reads CASSRVGNQAPLF. The chain employs TRBV19 and TRBJ1-5; D possibly corresponds to TRBD1 (5 bases). Read data end 1 residue before the CDR3 end; the end is taken from the germline J gene. Germline loops: CDR1 FNHDT, CDR2 SITEND (reference sequence). The CDR3 consists of 13 residues.

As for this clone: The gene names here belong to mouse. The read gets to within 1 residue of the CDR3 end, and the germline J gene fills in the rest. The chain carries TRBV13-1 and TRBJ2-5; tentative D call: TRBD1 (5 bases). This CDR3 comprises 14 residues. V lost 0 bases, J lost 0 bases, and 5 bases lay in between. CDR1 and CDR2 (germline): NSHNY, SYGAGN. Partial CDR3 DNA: TGTGCCAGCAGTGATGCAGGGAACCAAGACACCCAGTAC. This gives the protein CASSDAGNQDTQY. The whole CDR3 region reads CASSDAGNQDTQYF.

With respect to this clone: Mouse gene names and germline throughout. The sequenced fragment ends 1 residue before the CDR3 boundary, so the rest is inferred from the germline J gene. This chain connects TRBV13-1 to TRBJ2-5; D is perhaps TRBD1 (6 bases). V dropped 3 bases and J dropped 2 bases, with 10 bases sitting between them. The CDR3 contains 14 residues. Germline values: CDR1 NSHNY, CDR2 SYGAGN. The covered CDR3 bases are TGTGCCAGCAGTGCCCCAGGGGCCCAAGACACCCAGTAC. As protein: CASSAPGAQDTQY. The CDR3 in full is CASSAPGAQDTQYF.

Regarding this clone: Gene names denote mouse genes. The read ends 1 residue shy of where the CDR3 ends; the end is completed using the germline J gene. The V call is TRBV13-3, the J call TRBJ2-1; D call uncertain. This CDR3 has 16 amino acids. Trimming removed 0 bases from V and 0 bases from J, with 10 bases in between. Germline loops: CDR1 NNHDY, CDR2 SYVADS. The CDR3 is CASSDVWRYNYAEQFF. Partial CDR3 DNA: TGTGCCAGCAGTGATGTATGGCGTTATAACTATGCTGAGCAGTTC.

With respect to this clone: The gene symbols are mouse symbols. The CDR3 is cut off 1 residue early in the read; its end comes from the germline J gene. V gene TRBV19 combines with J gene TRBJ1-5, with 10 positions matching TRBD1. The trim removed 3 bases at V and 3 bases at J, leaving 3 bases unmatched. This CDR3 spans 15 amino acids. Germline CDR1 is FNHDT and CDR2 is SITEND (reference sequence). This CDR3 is CASSNRDRGNQAPLF. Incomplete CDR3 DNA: TGTGCCAGCAGTAACCGGGACAGGGGCAACCAGGCTCCGCTT. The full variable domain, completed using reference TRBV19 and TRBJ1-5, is GGIITQTPKFLIGQEGQKLTLKCQQNFNHDTMYWYRQDSGKGLRLIYYSITENDLQKGDLSEGYDASREKKSSFSLTVTSAQKNEMAVFLCASSNRDRGNQAPLFGEGTRLSVL.

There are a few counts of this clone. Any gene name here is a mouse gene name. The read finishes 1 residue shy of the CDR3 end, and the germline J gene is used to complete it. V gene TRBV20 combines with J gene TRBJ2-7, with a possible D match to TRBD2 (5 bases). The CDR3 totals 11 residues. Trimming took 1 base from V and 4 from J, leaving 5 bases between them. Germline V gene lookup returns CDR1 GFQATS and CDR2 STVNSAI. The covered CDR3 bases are TGTGGTGCTAGGGCTGGGTATGAACAGTAC. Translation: CGARAGYEQY. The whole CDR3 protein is CGARAGYEQYF.

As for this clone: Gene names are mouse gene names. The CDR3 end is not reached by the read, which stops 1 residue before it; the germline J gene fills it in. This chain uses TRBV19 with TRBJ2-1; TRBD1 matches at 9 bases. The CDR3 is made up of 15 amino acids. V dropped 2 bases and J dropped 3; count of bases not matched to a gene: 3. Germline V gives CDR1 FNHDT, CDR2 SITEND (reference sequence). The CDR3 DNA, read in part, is TGTGCCAGCAGTATCGGGACAGGGTCCTATGCTGAGCAGTTC. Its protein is CASSIGTGSYAEQF. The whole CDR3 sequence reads CASSIGTGSYAEQFF.